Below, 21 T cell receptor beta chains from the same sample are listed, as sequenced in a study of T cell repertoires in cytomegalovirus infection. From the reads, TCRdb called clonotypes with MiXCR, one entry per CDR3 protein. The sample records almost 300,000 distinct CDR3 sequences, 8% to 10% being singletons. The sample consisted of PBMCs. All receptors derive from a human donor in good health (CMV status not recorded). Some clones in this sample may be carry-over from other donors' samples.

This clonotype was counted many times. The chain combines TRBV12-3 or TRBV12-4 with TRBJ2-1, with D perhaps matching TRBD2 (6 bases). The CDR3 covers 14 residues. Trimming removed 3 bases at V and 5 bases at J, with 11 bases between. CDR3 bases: TGTGCCAGCAGTTTTGGAGGGTTTAACAATGAGCAGTTCTTC. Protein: CASSFGGFNNEQFF.

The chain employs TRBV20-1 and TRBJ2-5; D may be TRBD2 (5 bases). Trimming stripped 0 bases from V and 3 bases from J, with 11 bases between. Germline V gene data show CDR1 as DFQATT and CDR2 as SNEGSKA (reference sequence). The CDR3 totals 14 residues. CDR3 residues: CSAREATREETQYF. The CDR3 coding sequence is TGCAGTGCTAGAGAGGCCACGAGGGAAGAGACCCAGTACTTC.

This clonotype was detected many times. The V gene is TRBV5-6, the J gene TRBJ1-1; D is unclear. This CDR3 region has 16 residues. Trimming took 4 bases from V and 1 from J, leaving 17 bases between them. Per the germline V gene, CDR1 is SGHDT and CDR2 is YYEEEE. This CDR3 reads CASSPDTNPWNTEAFF. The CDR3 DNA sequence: TGTGCCAGCAGCCCCGATACAAATCCCTGGAACACTGAAGCTTTCTTT.

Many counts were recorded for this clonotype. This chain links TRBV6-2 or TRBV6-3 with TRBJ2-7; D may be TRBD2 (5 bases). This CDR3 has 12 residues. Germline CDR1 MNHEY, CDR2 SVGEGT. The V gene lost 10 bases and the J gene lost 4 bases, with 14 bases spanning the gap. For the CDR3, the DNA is TGTGCCACCTCTTCGGGGTTGTACGAGCAGTACGTC. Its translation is CATSSGLYEQYV.

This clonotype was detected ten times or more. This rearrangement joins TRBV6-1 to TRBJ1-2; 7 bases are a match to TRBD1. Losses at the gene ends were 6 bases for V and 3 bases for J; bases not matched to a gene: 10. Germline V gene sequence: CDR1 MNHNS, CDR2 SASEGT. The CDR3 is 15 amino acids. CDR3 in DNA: TGTGCCAGCAGCCGTACCCTAGACAGGGACTATGGCTACACCTTC. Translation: CASSRTLDRDYGYTF.

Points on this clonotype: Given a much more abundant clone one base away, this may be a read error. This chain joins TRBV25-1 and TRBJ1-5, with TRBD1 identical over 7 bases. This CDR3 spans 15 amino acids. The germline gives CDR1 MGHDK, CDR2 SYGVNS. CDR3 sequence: CASSESRGGKQPQHF. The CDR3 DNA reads TGTGCCAGCAGTGAATCCAGGGGGGGCAAACAGCCCCAGCATTTT.

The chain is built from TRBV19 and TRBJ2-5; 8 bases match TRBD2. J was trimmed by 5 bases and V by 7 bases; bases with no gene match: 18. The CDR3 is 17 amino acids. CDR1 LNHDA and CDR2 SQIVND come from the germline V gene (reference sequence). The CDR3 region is CASTKFPGLVAGETQYF. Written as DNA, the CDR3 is TGTGCCAGTACCAAATTCCCGGGACTAGTGGCGGGGGAGACCCAGTACTTC.

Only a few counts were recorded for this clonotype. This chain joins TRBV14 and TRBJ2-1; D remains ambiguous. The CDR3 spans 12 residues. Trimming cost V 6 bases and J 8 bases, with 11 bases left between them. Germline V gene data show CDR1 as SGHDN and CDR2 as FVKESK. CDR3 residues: CASSSFRDEQFF. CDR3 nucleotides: TGTGCCAGCAGTAGTTTTCGGGATGAGCAGTTCTTC.

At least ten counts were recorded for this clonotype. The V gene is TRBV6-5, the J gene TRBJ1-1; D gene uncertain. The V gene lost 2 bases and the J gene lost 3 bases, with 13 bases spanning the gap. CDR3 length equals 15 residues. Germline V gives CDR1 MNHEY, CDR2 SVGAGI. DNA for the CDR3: TGTGCCAGCAGTTACGGCAGATCAAGGGACACTGAAGCTTTCTTT. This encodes CASSYGRSRDTEAFF.

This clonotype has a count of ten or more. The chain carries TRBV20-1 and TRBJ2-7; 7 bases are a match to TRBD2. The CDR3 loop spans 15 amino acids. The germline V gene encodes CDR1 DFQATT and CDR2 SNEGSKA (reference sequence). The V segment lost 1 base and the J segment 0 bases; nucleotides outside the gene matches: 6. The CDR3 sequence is CSARGTGTISYEQYF. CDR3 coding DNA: TGCAGTGCTAGAGGAACCGGGACTATCTCCTACGAGCAGTACTTC.

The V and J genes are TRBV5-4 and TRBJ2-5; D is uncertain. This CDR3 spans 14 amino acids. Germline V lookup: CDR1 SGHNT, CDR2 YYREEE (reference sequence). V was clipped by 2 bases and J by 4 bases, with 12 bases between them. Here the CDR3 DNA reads TGTGCCAGCAGCTTAAAGAGTACCCGAGAGACCCAGTACTTC. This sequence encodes CASSLKSTRETQYF.

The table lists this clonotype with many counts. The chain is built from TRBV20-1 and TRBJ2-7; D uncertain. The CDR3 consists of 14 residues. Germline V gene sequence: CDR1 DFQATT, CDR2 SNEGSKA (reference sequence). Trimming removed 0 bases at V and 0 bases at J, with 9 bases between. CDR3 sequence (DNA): TGCAGTGCTAGAGACAGTTTGAGCTCCTACGAGCAGTACGTC. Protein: CSARDSLSSYEQYV.

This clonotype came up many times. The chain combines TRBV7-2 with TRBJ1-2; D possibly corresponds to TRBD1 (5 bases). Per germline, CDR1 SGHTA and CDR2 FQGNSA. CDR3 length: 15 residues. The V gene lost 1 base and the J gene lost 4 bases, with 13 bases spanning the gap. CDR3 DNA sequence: TGTGCCAGCAGCTTAGACGGCAGGGCAGTCTATGGCTACACCTTC. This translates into CASSLDGRAVYGYTF.

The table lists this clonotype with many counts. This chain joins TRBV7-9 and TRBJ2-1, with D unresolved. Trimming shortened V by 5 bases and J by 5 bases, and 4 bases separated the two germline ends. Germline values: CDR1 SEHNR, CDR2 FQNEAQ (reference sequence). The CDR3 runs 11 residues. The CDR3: CASSKNNEQFF. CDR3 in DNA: TGTGCCAGCAGCAAAAACAATGAGCAGTTCTTC.

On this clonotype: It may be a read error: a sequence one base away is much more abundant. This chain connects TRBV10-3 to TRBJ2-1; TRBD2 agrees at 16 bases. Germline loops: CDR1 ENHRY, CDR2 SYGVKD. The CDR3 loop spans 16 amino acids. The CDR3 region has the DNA TGTGCCATCAGGGCGGGACTAGCGGGGGGGTACAATGAGCGGTTCTTC. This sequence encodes CAIRAGLAGGYNERFF.

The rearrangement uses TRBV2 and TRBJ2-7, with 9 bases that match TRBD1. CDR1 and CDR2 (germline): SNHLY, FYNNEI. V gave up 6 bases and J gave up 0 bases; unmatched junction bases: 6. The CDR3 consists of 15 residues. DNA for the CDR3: TGTGCCAGCAGCCCCGGGACAGGGATCTCCTACGAGCAGTACGTC. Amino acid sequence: CASSPGTGISYEQYV.

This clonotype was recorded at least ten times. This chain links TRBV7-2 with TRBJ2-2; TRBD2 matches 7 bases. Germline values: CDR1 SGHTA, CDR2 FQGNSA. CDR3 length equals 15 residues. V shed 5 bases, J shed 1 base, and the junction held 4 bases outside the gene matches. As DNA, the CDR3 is TGTGCCAGCAGCCTACTAGCGAGGAACACCGGGGAGCTGTTTTTT. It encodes CASSLLARNTGELFF.

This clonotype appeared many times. This CDR3 reads CASSYRRAATNTEAFF. In nucleotides, the CDR3 is TGTGCCAGCAGTTATAGAAGAGCGGCAACGAACACTGAAGCTTTCTTT. The chain uses TRBV6-5 and TRBJ1-1; D remains ambiguous. The germline V gene has CDR1 MNHEY and CDR2 SVGAGI. The CDR3 length is 16 residues. V lost 3 bases and J 1 base, leaving 15 bases between the germline ends.

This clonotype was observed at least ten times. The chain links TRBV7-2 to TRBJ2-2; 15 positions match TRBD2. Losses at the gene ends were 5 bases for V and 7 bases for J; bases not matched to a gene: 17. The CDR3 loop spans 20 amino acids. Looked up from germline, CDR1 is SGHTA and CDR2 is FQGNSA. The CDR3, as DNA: TGTGCCAGCAGCCCTAGTGCCAGGCGGACTAGCGGGGGGGCCGGCGGGGAGCTGTTTTTT. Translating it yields CASSPSARRTSGGAGGELFF. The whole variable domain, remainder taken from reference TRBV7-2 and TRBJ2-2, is GAGVSQSPSNKVTEKGKDVELRCDPISGHTALYWYRQSLGQGLEFLIYFQGNSAPDKSGLPSDRFSAERTGGSVSTLTIQRTQQEDSAVYLCASSPSARRTSGGAGGELFFGEGSRLTVL.

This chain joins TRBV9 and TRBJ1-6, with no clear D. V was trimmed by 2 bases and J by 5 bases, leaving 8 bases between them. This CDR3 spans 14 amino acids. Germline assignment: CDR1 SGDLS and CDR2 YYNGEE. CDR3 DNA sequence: TGTGCCAGCAGCGTGTCCGCCGATAATTCACCCCTCCACTTT. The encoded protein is CASSVSADNSPLHF.

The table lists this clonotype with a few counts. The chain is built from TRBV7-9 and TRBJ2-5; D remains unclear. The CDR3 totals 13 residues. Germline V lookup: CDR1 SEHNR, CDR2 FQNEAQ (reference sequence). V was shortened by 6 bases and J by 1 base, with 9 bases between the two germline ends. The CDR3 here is CASSDKPQETQYF. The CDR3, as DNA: TGTGCCAGCAGTGACAAACCCCAAGAGACCCAGTACTTC. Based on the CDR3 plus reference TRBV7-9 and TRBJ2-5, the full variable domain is DTGVSQNPRHKITKRGQNVTFRCDPISEHNRLYWYRQTLGQGPEFLTYFQNEAQLEKSRLLSDRFSAERPKGSFSTLEIQRTEQGDSAMYLCASSDKPQETQYFGPGTRLLVL.